This passage covers 20 T cell receptor beta chains from one sample sequenced in a study of cytomegalovirus exposure and HLA in healthy donors. Primers included in the PCR were 60 Vbeta and 13 Jbeta primers. Profiling relied on immunoSEQ multiplex PCR, and the TCRdb table lists in-frame clones only, not all of them. Among 200,000 to 300,000 clones listed, 82% were seen once. The sequenced material came from PBMCs. Source of these receptors: a woman between 40 and 50 years old in good health and CMV-seropositive.

The chain has TRBV7-3 and TRBJ2-2; TRBD2 matches 7 bases. Trimming cost V 0 bases and J 3 bases; bases outside gene matches: 1. CDR3 length: 15 amino acids. Germline CDR1 SGHTA, CDR2 FQGTGA. This CDR3 is CASSLTGLHTGELFF. In nucleotides, the CDR3 is TGTGCCAGCAGCTTAACGGGACTACACACCGGGGAGCTGTTTTTT.

This clone was seen a single time. This chain connects TRBV7-8 to TRBJ1-5; TRBD1 matches 8 bases. Germline CDR1 is SGHVS and CDR2 is FQNEAQ. The trim removed 5 bases at V and 0 bases at J, leaving 0 bases unmatched. The CDR3 length is 14 residues. The CDR3 DNA follows: TGTGCCAGCAGCACAGGGGGTAGCAATCAGCCCCAGCATTTT. This translates into CASSTGGSNQPQHF. Filled out from reference TRBV7-8 and TRBJ1-5, the complete variable domain reads GAGVSQSPRYKVAKRGQDVALRCDPISGHVSLFWYQQALGQGPEFLTYFQNEAQLDKSGLPSDRFFAERPEGSVSTLKIQRTQQEDSAVYLCASSTGGSNQPQHFGDGTRLSIL.

The genes are TRBV10-2 and TRBJ1-2; TRBD1 matches at 10 bases. V lost 7 bases to trimming and J lost 6 bases; unmatched junction nucleotides: 8. The V gene's germline CDR1 is WSHSY and CDR2 SAAADI. The CDR3 is 14 residues long. Here the CDR3 DNA reads TGCGCCAGCAACAGGGACAGGGGAAATGATGGCTACACCTTC. It is translated as CASNRDRGNDGYTF.

The rearrangement links TRBV6-5 to TRBJ2-2; D is ambiguous. Germline V CDR1 and CDR2: MNHEY, SVGAGI. The CDR3 is 13 amino acids. The V end was cut by 4 bases, the J end by 3 bases, with 6 bases between. The DNA for the CDR3 is TGTGCCAGCAGTTTCCAGTACACCGGGGAGCTGTTTTTT. Protein product: CASSFQYTGELFF.

This clone was seen more than once but under ten times. The rearrangement uses TRBV19 and TRBJ1-1, with D unresolved. The germline gives CDR1 LNHDA, CDR2 SQIVND (reference sequence). V lost 3 bases, J lost 2 bases, and 7 bases lay in between. This CDR3 has 13 residues. CDR3 sequence: CASSMTQNTEAFF. CDR3 in DNA: TGTGCCAGTAGTATGACACAAAACACTGAAGCTTTCTTT.

The CDR3 nucleotides read TGTGCCAGAGTGGCCCCCCAGCGAACAGGGGGCGAGAGTGGTAATGAAAAACTGTTTTTT. Translation gives CARVAPQRTGGESGNEKLFF. The chain links TRBV19 to TRBJ1-4; 9 bases are shared with TRBD1. This CDR3 region has 20 residues. With V trimmed by 9 bases and J by 4 bases, 24 bases remained unmatched. Germline assignment: CDR1 LNHDA and CDR2 SQIVND (reference sequence). Full variable domain (remainder filled in from reference TRBV19 and TRBJ1-4): DGGITQSPKYLFRKEGQNVTLSCEQNLNHDAMYWYRQDPGQGLRLIYYSQIVNDFQKGDIAEGYSVSREKKESFPLTVTSAQKNPTAFYLCARVAPQRTGGESGNEKLFFGSGTQLSVL.

This chain uses TRBV29-1 with TRBJ1-3; D ambiguous. CDR1 SQVTM and CDR2 ANQGSEA come from the germline V gene. The CDR3 is 14 amino acids. V lost 5 bases, J lost 2 bases, and 13 bases lay in between. The DNA of the CDR3 is TGCAGCGTTATGTCCTCCGGGACTGGAAACACCATATATTTT. It yields the protein CSVMSSGTGNTIYF. Using reference TRBV29-1 and TRBJ1-3 for the parts outside the CDR3, the full variable domain is SAVISQKPSRDICQRGTSLTIQCQVDSQVTMMFWYRQQPGQSLTLIATANQGSEATYESGFVIDKFPISRPNLTFSTLTVSNMSPEDSSIYLCSVMSSGTGNTIYFGEGSWLTVV.

This clone turned up a few times. This chain joins TRBV19 and TRBJ1-3; unclear D gene. Germline CDR1 reads LNHDA; CDR2 reads SQIVND (reference sequence). This CDR3 has 15 residues. Trimming pared 4 bases from V and 4 bases from J, leaving 14 bases between. Written as DNA, the CDR3 is TGTGCCAGTAGTACCCAGGACTCGCGAGGAAACACCATATATTTT. Translated: CASSTQDSRGNTIYF.

The chain employs TRBV5-1 and TRBJ1-1; the match to TRBD1 covers 9 bases. V lost 4 bases, J lost 1 base, and 5 bases stayed unmatched. CDR1 and CDR2 from the germline V gene are SGHRS and YFSETQ. The CDR3 has 15 residues. CDR3 DNA: TGCGCCAGCAGCACTGGACAGGGGCAGAACACTGAAGCTTTCTTT. It encodes CASSTGQGQNTEAFF.

As DNA, the CDR3 is TGTGCCAGCAGCTTAGGGGAGAGGTGGTCTGAAGCTTTCTTT. This encodes CASSLGERWSEAFF. The chain combines TRBV7-2 with TRBJ1-1; no clear D. Trimming stripped 1 base from V and 6 bases from J, with 12 bases between. CDR1 is SGHTA and CDR2 is FQGNSA in the germline V gene. There are 14 residues in the CDR3.

The rearrangement uses TRBV19 and TRBJ1-5; unclear D gene. In germline, CDR1 is LNHDA, CDR2 SQIVND (reference sequence). The CDR3 spans 14 residues. Trimming took 6 bases from V and 1 from J, leaving 10 bases between them. The CDR3 nucleotides are TGTGCCAGTAGGGGCCCTCAGAGCAATCAGCCCCAGCATTTT. Translating gives CASRGPQSNQPQHF. Using reference TRBV19 and TRBJ1-5 for the parts outside the CDR3, the full variable domain is DGGITQSPKYLFRKEGQNVTLSCEQNLNHDAMYWYRQDPGQGLRLIYYSQIVNDFQKGDIAEGYSVSREKKESFPLTVTSAQKNPTAFYLCASRGPQSNQPQHFGDGTRLSIL.

The V gene is TRBV29-1, the J gene TRBJ1-1; perhaps TRBD1 as D (5 bases). The CDR3 totals 14 residues. Germline V gives CDR1 SQVTM, CDR2 ANQGSEA. The ends were cut back, 6 bases at V and 4 bases at J, with 18 bases in the middle. Here the CDR3 DNA reads TGCAGCGTCGACCCCCTAGGCGGGGGCACTGAAGCTTTCTTT. Translation gives CSVDPLGGGTEAFF.

CDR3 residues: CASSERGQSNEQFF. In nucleotides, the CDR3 is TGTGCCAGCAGCGAACGTGGGCAGAGCAATGAGCAGTTCTTC. The chain links TRBV25-1 to TRBJ2-1, with D uncertain. Between the trimmed V and J ends, which lost 6 bases and 6 bases, there was a span of 15 bases. The CDR3 is made up of 14 amino acids. CDR1 and CDR2 (germline): MGHDK, SYGVNS. Combining the CDR3 with reference TRBV25-1 and TRBJ2-1 gives the whole variable domain EADIYQTPRYLVIGTGKKITLECSQTMGHDKMYWYQQDPGMELHLIHYSYGVNSTEKGDLSSESTVSRIRTEHFPLTLESARPSHTSQYLCASSERGQSNEQFFGPGTRLTVL.

This clone has a handful of counts. The J gene is TRBJ1-1, the V gene TRBV27, with a possible D match to TRBD1 (6 bases). V lost 5 bases, J lost 4 bases, and 11 bases lay in between. This CDR3 spans 13 amino acids. CDR1 and CDR2 (germline): MNHEY, SMNVEV (reference sequence). The CDR3 here is CASSNNRATEAFF. The DNA of the CDR3 is TGTGCCAGCAGTAATAACAGGGCCACTGAAGCTTTCTTT.

The chain links TRBV14 to TRBJ2-3, with D hard to call. This CDR3 comprises 12 residues. V gave up 5 bases and J gave up 7 bases, with 10 bases separating them. Germline V gene sequence: CDR1 SGHDN, CDR2 FVKESK. As DNA, the CDR3 is TGTGCCAGCAGCTTGACTGCTCATACGCAGTATTTT. Protein product: CASSLTAHTQYF.

This clone was counted a few times. The chain links TRBV27 to TRBJ1-6, with a tentative D call TRBD1 (6 bases). The CDR3 spans 17 residues. V was shortened by 2 bases and J by 11 bases, with 22 bases between the two germline ends. CDR1 and CDR2 (germline): MNHEY, SMNVEV (reference sequence). CDR3 region: CASSLGGGGPSKAPLHF. The CDR3 DNA follows: TGTGCCAGCAGTTTAGGCGGGGGGGGCCCTAGTAAGGCACCCCTCCACTTT.

V and J are TRBV13 and TRBJ2-7; possible D gene TRBD2, 5 bases. Deletions cut 5 bases from V and 6 bases from J, with 11 bases between. CDR1 is PRHDT, CDR2 FYEKMQ, per germline (reference sequence). The CDR3 is 12 amino acids. CDR3 coding DNA: TGTGCCAGCAGCCTCGGGGTACGCGAGCAGTACTTC. Translating it yields CASSLGVREQYF.

This clone was seen only a few times. The rearrangement links TRBV13 to TRBJ2-1; 10 bases match TRBD2. The CDR3 sequence is 15 residues long. V lost 2 bases, J lost 5 bases, and 3 bases stayed unmatched. CDR1 is PRHDT, CDR2 FYEKMQ, per germline (reference sequence). For the CDR3, the DNA is TGTGCCAGCAGCTTAAAAGGACTAGCGGACAATGAGCAGTTCTTC. Its translation: CASSLKGLADNEQFF.

The chain joins TRBV7-7 to TRBJ1-3; perhaps TRBD1 as D (5 bases). The CDR3 contains 15 residues. V was clipped by 5 bases and J by 4 bases, with 15 bases between them. The germline gives CDR1 SSHAT, CDR2 FNYEAQ (reference sequence). In DNA, the CDR3 is TGTGCCAGCAGCGAAAGGGAAGGGGCCGGAAACACCATATATTTT. Its translation: CASSEREGAGNTIYF.

In this sample, this clone turned up once. The rearrangement uses TRBV30 and TRBJ1-1; perhaps TRBD1 as D (5 bases). The V gene's germline CDR1 is GTSNPN and CDR2 SVGIG (reference sequence). CDR3 size: 14 residues. With 5 bases removed from V and 4 bases from J, the gap between germline ends came to 17 bases. CDR3 coding DNA: TGTGCCTGGGGTCGCCCGTTCGGGGGCACTGAAGCTTTCTTT. Its protein product is CAWGRPFGGTEAFF.